The sequence of this T cell receptor (beta chain) was determined in a study of blood T cell repertoires in COVID-19. Data came from immunoSEQ multiplex PCR; TCRdb stores just in-frame clones and leaves some out. The sample includes 150,000 to 200,000 clones, roughly four fifths of them seen just once. Germline V gene lookup returns CDR1 MDHEN and CDR2 SYDVKM. The V end lost 3 bases, the J end lost 0 bases, and 8 bases lay between the germline ends. The CDR3 runs to 14 residues. The receptor's source is a man in his fifties who had recovered from COVID-19. The chain uses TRBV28 and TRBJ1-2; no clear D gene. Input material: PBMCs or T cells enriched from blood (not recorded which). The CDR3 sequence: CASSLGLTNYGYTF. CDR3 nucleotide sequence: TGTGCCAGCAGTTTGGGCCTAACTAACTATGGCTACACCTTC.